The clone carrying this T cell receptor (beta chain) turned up a few times. Its antigen is currently unknown. The sample comes from a study of post-analysis software for immune sequencing data. V lost 8 bases and J lost 5, with 21 bases in between. CDR1 and CDR2 (germline): ENHRY, SYGVKD. CDR3 length: 15 amino acids. Notes on the study in general: In patients, roughly five TRBV segments were more frequent than in controls, with TRBV5-6, TRBV5-1 and TRBV20-1 among them. Pronounced co-clustering by F measure was evident among identically batched samples. Comparison with controls showed significantly lower normalized Chao1 diversity in multiple sclerosis patients.

TCR beta cDNA libraries had unique molecular identifiers. Each sample of roughly 0.9 to 11 million input T cells yielded about 500,000 cDNA molecules, so each molecule approximated one T cell. TCRdb ran MiXCR on the PCR reads and lists one entry per CDR3 protein. This sample has around 700,000 distinct CDR3 sequences; approximately 60% occur once, and the top ten carry approximately 10%. Specimen: blood. The sequence derives from a girl aged 2-15 years with multiple sclerosis. This chain connects TRBV10-3 to TRBJ2-5; D not resolved. The CDR3 bases are TGTGCCATCGCCCTCGGCCCAGATCGGGCGGAGACCCAGTACTTC. Protein: CAIALGPDRAETQYF.